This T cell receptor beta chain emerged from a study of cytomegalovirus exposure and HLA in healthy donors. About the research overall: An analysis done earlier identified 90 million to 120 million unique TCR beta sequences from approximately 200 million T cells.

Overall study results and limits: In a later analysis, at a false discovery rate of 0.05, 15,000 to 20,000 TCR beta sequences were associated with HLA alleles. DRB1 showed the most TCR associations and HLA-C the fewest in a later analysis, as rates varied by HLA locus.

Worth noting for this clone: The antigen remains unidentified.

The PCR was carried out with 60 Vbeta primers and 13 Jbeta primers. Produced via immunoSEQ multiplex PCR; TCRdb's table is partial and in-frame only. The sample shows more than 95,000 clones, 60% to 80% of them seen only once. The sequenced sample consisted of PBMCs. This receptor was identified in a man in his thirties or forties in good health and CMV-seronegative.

The CDR3 DNA reads TGTGCCAGCAGCCCTGGCTACGGGGACTACGAGCAGTACTTC. It is translated as CASSPGYGDYEQYF. This chain links TRBV4-2 with TRBJ2-7; tentatively, D is TRBD2 (5 bases). The V gene's germline CDR1 is LGHNA and CDR2 YNFKEQ. This CDR3 region has 14 residues. V lost 4 bases to trimming and J lost 3 bases, with 13 bases between them.